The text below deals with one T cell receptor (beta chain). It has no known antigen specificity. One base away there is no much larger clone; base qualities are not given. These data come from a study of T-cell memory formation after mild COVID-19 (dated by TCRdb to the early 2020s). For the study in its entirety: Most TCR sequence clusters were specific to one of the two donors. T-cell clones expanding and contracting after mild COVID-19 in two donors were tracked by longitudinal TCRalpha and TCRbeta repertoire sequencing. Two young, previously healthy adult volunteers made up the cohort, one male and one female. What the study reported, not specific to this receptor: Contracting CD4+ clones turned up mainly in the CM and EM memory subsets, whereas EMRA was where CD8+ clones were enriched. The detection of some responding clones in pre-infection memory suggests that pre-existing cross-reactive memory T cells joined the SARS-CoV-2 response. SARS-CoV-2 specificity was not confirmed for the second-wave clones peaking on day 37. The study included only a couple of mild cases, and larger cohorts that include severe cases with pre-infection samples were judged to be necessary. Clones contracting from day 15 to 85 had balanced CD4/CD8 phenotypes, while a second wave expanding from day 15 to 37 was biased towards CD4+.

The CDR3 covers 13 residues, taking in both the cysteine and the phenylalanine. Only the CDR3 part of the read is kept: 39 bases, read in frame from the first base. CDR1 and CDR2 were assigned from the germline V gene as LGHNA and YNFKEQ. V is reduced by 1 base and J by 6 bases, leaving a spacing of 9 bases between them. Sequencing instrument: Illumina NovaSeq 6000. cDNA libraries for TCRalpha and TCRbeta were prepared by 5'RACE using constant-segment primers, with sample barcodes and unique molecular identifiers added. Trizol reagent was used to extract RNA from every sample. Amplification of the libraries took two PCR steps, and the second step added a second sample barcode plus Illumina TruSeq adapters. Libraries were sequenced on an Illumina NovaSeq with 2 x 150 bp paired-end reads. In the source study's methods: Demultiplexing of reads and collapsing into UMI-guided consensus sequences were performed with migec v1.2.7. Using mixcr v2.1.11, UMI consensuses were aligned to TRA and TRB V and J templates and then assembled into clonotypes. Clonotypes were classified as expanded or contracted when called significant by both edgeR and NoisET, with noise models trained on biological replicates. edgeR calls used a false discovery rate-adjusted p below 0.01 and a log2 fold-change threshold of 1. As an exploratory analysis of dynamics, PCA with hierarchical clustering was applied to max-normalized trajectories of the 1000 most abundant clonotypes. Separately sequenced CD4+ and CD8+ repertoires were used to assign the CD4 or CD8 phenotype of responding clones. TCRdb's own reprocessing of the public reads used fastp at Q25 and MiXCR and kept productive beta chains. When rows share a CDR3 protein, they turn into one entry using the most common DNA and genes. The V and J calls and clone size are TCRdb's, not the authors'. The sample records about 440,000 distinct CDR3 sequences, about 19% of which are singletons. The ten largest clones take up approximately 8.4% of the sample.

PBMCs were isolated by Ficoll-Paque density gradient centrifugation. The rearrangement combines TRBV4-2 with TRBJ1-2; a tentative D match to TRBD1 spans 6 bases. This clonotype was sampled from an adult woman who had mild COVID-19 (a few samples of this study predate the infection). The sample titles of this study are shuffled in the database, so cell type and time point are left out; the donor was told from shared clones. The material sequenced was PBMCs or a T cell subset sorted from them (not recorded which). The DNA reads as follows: TGTGCCAGCAGCCAAGTAGGACAGCATGGCTACACCTTC. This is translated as CASSQVGQHGYTF.